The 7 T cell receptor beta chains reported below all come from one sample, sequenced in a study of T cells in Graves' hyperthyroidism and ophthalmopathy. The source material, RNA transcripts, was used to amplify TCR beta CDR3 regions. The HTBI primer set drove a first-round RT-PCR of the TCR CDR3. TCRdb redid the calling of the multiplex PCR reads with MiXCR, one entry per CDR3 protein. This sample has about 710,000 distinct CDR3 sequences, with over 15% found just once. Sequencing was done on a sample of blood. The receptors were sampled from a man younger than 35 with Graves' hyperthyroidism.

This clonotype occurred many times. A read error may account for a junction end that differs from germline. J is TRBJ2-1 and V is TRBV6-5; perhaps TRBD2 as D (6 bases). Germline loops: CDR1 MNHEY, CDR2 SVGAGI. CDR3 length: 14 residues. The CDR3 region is CASSYSSDYHEQFF. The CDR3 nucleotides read TGTGCCAGCAGTTACTCCTCGGACTACCATGAGCAGTTCTTC.

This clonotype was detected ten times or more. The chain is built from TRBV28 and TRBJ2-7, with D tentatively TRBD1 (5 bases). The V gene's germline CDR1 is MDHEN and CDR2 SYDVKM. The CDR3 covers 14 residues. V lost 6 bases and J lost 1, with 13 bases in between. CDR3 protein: CASRETDRSYEQYF. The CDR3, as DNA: TGTGCCAGCAGGGAAACAGACAGATCCTACGAGCAGTACTTC.

CDR3 region: CASSQPYTVQPQHF. Here the CDR3 DNA reads TGCGCCAGCAGCCAACCCTATACAGTTCAGCCCCAGCATTTT. The J gene is TRBJ1-5, the V gene TRBV4-3; D gene uncertain. Germline V gene data show CDR1 as LGHNA and CDR2 as YSLEER. The ends were cut back, 2 bases at V and 6 bases at J, with 11 bases in the middle. This CDR3 is built from 14 residues.

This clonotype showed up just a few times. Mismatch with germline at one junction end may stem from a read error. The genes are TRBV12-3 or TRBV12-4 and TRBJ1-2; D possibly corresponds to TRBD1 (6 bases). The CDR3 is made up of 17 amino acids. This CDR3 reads CASSSYPRGSGGYGCTF. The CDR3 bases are TGTGCCAGCAGTTCATACCCCCGGGGGTCGGGGGGCTATGGCTGCACCTTC.

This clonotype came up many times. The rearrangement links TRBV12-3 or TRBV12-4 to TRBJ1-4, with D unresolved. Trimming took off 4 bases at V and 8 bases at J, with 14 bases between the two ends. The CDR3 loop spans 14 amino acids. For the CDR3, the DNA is TGTGCCAGCAGTTACCGGACCCGAGGGGAAAAACTGTTTTTT. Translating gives CASSYRTRGEKLFF.

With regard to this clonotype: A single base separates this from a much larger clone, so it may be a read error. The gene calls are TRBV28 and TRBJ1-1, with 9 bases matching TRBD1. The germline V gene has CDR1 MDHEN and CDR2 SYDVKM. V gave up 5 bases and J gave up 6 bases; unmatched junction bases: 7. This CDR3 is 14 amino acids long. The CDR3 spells CASSRTGANAEAFF. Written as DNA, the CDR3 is TGTGCCAGCAGTCGGACAGGGGCCAACGCTGAAGCTTTCTTT.

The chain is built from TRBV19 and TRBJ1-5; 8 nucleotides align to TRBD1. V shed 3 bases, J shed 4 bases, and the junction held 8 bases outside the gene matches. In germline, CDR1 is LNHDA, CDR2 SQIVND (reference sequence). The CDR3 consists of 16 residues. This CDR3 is CASSMDRARPNQPQHF. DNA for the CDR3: TGTGCCAGTAGTATGGACAGGGCTCGCCCTAATCAGCCCCAGCATTTT.